Presented here are 18 T cell receptor beta chains from one specimen sequenced in a study of blood T cells in healthy people across ages. A sample-barcoded 5' primer and a J-beta primer mix were used in a second PCR of roughly 6 to 11 cycles. TCRdb fed the 5' RACE reads into MiXCR, producing one record per CDR3 protein. The sample carries around 1.1 million distinct CDR3 sequences, approximately 38% recorded once. Sequenced sample: blood. Receptors were obtained from a man between 18 and 29 years old in good health.

CDR3 DNA: TGCGCCAGCAGCCCCTGGGACCTTACTCATAGCAATCAGCCCCAGCATTTT. It is translated as CASSPWDLTHSNQPQHF. The chain links TRBV4-1 to TRBJ1-5; a possible D gene is TRBD1 (5 bases). The germline V and J ends were trimmed by 4 bases and 0 bases, with 16 bases remaining between them. The CDR3 contains 17 residues. Germline V gene data show CDR1 as MGHRA and CDR2 as YSYEKL.

The J gene is TRBJ2-7, the V gene TRBV25-1; 9 bases are shared with TRBD1. Germline lookup yields CDR1 MGHDK and CDR2 SYGVNS. The CDR3 spans 14 residues. V was pared by 5 bases and J by 4 bases, with 6 bases of the junction left unmatched. The DNA of the CDR3 is TGTGCCAGCAGTATCGGACAGGGGAGATACGAGCAGTACTTC. It is translated as CASSIGQGRYEQYF.

This clonotype was seen a handful of times. This chain connects TRBV6-1 to TRBJ2-4; D not certain. The V and J ends lost 0 bases and 1 base respectively, with 10 bases between them. Looked up from germline, CDR1 is MNHNS and CDR2 is SASEGT. The CDR3 runs to 16 residues. The CDR3: CASSEAGLRAKNIQYF. CDR3 in DNA: TGTGCCAGCAGTGAAGCAGGTCTTCGGGCCAAAAACATTCAGTACTTC.

The J gene is TRBJ2-1, the V gene TRBV20-1, with TRBD2 matching 7 bases. After removal of 1 base from V and 1 base from J, the junction contained 4 bases not matched to a gene. This CDR3 has 15 amino acids. Germline lookup yields CDR1 DFQATT and CDR2 SNEGSKA (reference sequence). The CDR3, as DNA: TGCAGTGCTAGAGCGGGGAGGGTATCCTACAATGAGCAGTTCTTC. This encodes CSARAGRVSYNEQFF.

This chain connects TRBV11-2 to TRBJ1-3; D unresolved. Between the trimmed V and J ends, which lost 2 bases and 0 bases, there was a span of 17 bases. From germline, CDR1 is SGHAT and CDR2 FQNNGV. The CDR3 has 18 amino acids. CDR3 sequence: CASSLLGVGEVSGNTIYF. The CDR3 bases are TGTGCCAGCAGCTTATTGGGTGTCGGAGAAGTCTCTGGAAACACCATATATTTT. The variable domain in full, completed from reference TRBV11-2 and TRBJ1-3, reads EAGVAQSPRYKIIEKRQSVAFWCNPISGHATLYWYQQILGQGPKLLIQFQNNGVVDDSQLPKDRFSAERLKGVDSTLKIQPAKLEDSAVYLCASSLLGVGEVSGNTIYFGEGSWLTVV.

V and J are TRBV27 and TRBJ1-6, with 9 bases fitting TRBD1. The CDR3 consists of 18 residues. V lost 0 bases and J lost 9; bases outside the gene matches: 12. CDR1 MNHEY and CDR2 SMNVEV come from the germline V gene (reference sequence). The DNA of the CDR3 is TGTGCCAGCAGTTTATCCCCGGGACAGGGAGAGGGTAGTTCACCCCTCCACTTT. Protein product: CASSLSPGQGEGSSPLHF.

The sample holds a few counts of this clonotype. The chain has TRBV7-2 and TRBJ1-5, with a possible D match to TRBD1 (6 bases). The V gene's germline CDR1 is SGHTA and CDR2 FQGNSA. The CDR3 totals 15 residues. V shed 5 bases and J shed 12 bases, with 23 bases lying between them. This chain's CDR3 is CASSGQQGRPVRQHF. DNA of the CDR3: TGTGCCAGCAGCGGACAGCAGGGACGGCCGGTACGCCAGCATTTT.

Regarding this clonotype: The junction shows a germline mismatch at one end, possibly a read error. CDR3 bases: TGTGCCAGCAGTTACTCAACAGAAGACTATAGCTACACCTTC. Its protein is CASSYSTEDYSYTF. The rearrangement joins TRBV6-2 or TRBV6-3 to TRBJ1-2; D is undetermined. The CDR3 contains 14 residues. In germline, CDR1 is MNHEY, CDR2 SVGEGT.

The J gene is TRBJ1-6, the V gene TRBV9; 7 bases line up with TRBD1. CDR3 length: 15 amino acids. The trim removed 3 bases at V and 10 bases at J, leaving 10 bases unmatched. The V gene's germline CDR1 is SGDLS and CDR2 YYNGEE. CDR3 sequence reads: CASSALSMDRSPLHF. CDR3 sequence (DNA): TGTGCCAGCAGCGCCCTCTCCATGGACAGGTCACCCCTCCACTTT. Supplemented by reference TRBV9 and TRBJ1-6, the full variable domain reads DSGVTQTPKHLITATGQRVTLRCSPRSGDLSVYWYQQSLDQGLQFLIQYYNGEERAKGNILERFSAQQFPDLHSELNLSSLELGDSALYFCASSALSMDRSPLHFGNGTRLTVT.

V is TRBV6-6 and J is TRBJ2-2; a possible D gene is TRBD1 (5 bases). The V end lost 0 bases, the J end lost 6 bases, and 8 bases lay between the germline ends. The CDR3 has 14 amino acids. CDR1 is MNHNY and CDR2 is SVGAGI in the germline V gene (reference sequence). CDR3 sequence (DNA): TGTGCCAGCAGTTACTCTTTCAGGGCCGGGGAGCTGTTTTTT. Translation: CASSYSFRAGELFF.

The chain is built from TRBV4-3 and TRBJ2-1, with TRBD2 matching over 8 bases. The DNA end is more similar to TRBJ2-7, so the J call may be wrong. Germline V gives CDR1 LGHNA, CDR2 YSLEER. The CDR3 runs 15 residues. The CDR3: CASSPDGGGYNEQYF. CDR3 nucleotide sequence: TGCGCCAGCAGCCCAGACGGGGGGGGCTACAATGAGCAGTACTTC.

This clonotype has only a few counts. The V gene is TRBV7-2, the J gene TRBJ1-2; 10 nucleotides agree with TRBD1. J lost 8 bases, V lost 5 bases, and 14 bases had no gene match. There are 16 residues in the CDR3. Germline lookup yields CDR1 SGHTA and CDR2 FQGNSA. The CDR3 sequence: CASSPRQGASYVGYTF. DNA for the CDR3: TGTGCCAGCAGCCCAAGACAGGGGGCGAGTTATGTAGGCTACACCTTC. The full variable domain, with the rest looked up from reference TRBV7-2 and TRBJ1-2, is GAGVSQSPSNKVTEKGKDVELRCDPISGHTALYWYRQSLGQGLEFLIYFQGNSAPDKSGLPSDRFSAERTGGSVSTLTIQRTQQEDSAVYLCASSPRQGASYVGYTFGSGTRLTVV.

About this clonotype: This CDR3 fails to terminate in the conserved phenylalanine or tryptophan, so it likely reflects a read error. CDR3 nucleotides: TGCGCCAGCAGCCAAGATCTGGCGGGGGGGCCGACAGATACGCAGTATGTT. Its translation is CASSQDLAGGPTDTQYV. This rearrangement joins TRBV4-3 to TRBJ2-3, with 9 positions matching TRBD2. The CDR3 extends over 17 amino acids. V shed 0 bases, J shed 3 bases, and the junction held 7 bases outside the gene matches. CDR1 and CDR2 from the germline V gene are LGHNA and YSLEER.

This clonotype was detected only a few times. This chain uses TRBV5-1 with TRBJ2-1, with a possible D match to TRBD2 (5 bases). V was shortened by 5 bases and J by 6 bases, with 18 bases between the two germline ends. Germline V lookup: CDR1 SGHRS, CDR2 YFSETQ. This CDR3 is built from 15 residues. The CDR3 nucleotides read TGCGCCAGCAGTGGGCCGGAGAGGGTGATCAATGAGCAGTTCTTC. Its protein product is CASSGPERVINEQFF.

The rearrangement links TRBV24-1 to TRBJ2-5, with 12 bases matching TRBD2. With 4 bases clipped from V and 11 bases from J, the junction kept 13 bases outside the gene matches. Germline V lookup: CDR1 KGHDR, CDR2 SFDVKD. This CDR3 is built from 16 residues. As DNA, the CDR3 is TGTGCCACCAGTGACTCTAGCGGGGGGGCCTCGAATGAGCAGTACTTC. The encoded protein is CATSDSSGGASNEQYF.

This clonotype was seen only a few times. This rearrangement joins TRBV4-3 to TRBJ2-1, with 10 positions matching TRBD2. Trimming took 2 bases from V and 13 from J; bases not matched to a gene: 8. Germline V CDR1 and CDR2: LGHNA, YSLEER. This CDR3 region has 14 residues. The CDR3 loop reads CASSQLTSGVSQFF. The CDR3 DNA sequence: TGCGCCAGCAGCCAACTCACTAGCGGGGTATCCCAGTTCTTC.

The table lists this clonotype with a few counts. The chain couples TRBV7-2 to TRBJ2-1; a weak D match, TRBD1 (5 bases). Germline V gives CDR1 SGHTA, CDR2 FQGNSA. CDR3 size: 17 residues. V was shortened by 5 bases and J by 1 base, with 18 bases between the two germline ends. CDR3 protein: CASSLPWTSTSYNEQFF. The CDR3 DNA sequence: TGTGCCAGCAGCCTACCCTGGACATCAACTTCCTACAATGAGCAGTTCTTC.

This clonotype was counted only a few times. The V call is TRBV5-5, the J call TRBJ2-1; TRBD2 agrees at 7 bases. Losses at the gene ends were 10 bases for V and 0 bases for J; bases not matched to a gene: 10. The CDR3 spans 15 residues. The germline V gene encodes CDR1 SGHKS and CDR2 YYEKEE (reference sequence). CDR3 nucleotide sequence: TGTGCCGGGCGTAGCGGGTTTAGCTCCTACAATGAGCAGTTCTTC. This encodes CAGRSGFSSYNEQFF.